This TCR beta chain was captured in a study of PD-L1 blockade in urothelial cancer. As for the study in general: Bladder-origin urothelial cancer in males covered twenty-five of 29 patients. From 0 to 3 prior chemotherapy regimens had been given to the patients. Analyses were performed on blood at 3 weeks after treatment start (the second dose) and at 6 weeks. A median of roughly 130,000 T cells was found in the blood samples.

Here immunoSEQ multiplex PCR was the method, and the copy in TCRdb shows in-frame clones only, minus some. The sample contains some 45,000 clones, more than 70% of which appear only once. V was cut by 3 bases and J by 1 base, with 10 bases left in between. CDR1 MGHRA and CDR2 YSYEKL come from the germline V gene. The CDR3 has 15 amino acids. Time point defined: pretreatment peripheral blood. The J gene is TRBJ1-3, the V gene TRBV4-1; unclear D gene. The source material was PBMCs, sampled around atezolizumab (anti-PD-L1) treatment. The TCR sequence derives from a donor at least 40 years old with urothelial cancer. Here the CDR3 DNA reads TGCGCCAGCAGCCAGATCTTGCGTTCTGGAAACACCATATATTTT. Translation gives CASSQILRSGNTIYF.